This passage covers 7 T cell receptor beta chains from one sample sequenced in a study of human T cells and chemical hapten exposure. TCRdb re-analysed the RACE reads in MiXCR, keeping a single row per CDR3 protein. The sample records 380,000 or so distinct CDR3 sequences, more than 4.5% being singletons. The time point here: patch test 1, 2 weeks after DPC sensitization. Treatment noted: therapeutic diphenylcyclopropenone sensitization with weekly scalp DPC. Sequences were derived from whole blood, sampled in connection with sensitization to the hapten diphenylcyclopropenone (DPC). The origin of the receptors is a woman between 45 and 60 years old with alopecia areata. Some clones in this sample may be carry-over from other donors' samples.

The sample holds a few counts of this clonotype. The rearrangement uses TRBV6-5 and TRBJ2-3; D is perhaps TRBD2 (5 bases). The length of the CDR3 is 14 residues. Germline V gene sequence: CDR1 MNHEY, CDR2 SVGAGI. V was shortened by 6 bases and J by 4 bases, with 14 bases between the two germline ends. In DNA, the CDR3 is TGTGCCAGCAGGCCTTCTTTCGGGGCAGATACGCAGTATTTT. As protein: CASRPSFGADTQYF.

V is TRBV7-2 and J is TRBJ2-3, with 12 bases aligning to TRBD2. The CDR3 has 19 amino acids. V lost 5 bases, J lost 0 bases, and 12 bases stayed unmatched. Germline-derived CDR1 and CDR2 are SGHTA and FQGNSA. The CDR3, as DNA: TGTGCCAGCAGCAGACATGGACTAGCGGGACCGGCTAGCACAGATACGCAGTATTTT. Encoded protein: CASSRHGLAGPASTDTQYF.

This clonotype was detected ten times or more. This chain links TRBV11-2 with TRBJ2-3; D unclear. Germline CDR1 is SGHAT and CDR2 is FQNNGV. The V end was cut by 0 bases, the J end by 14 bases, with 9 bases between. CDR3 length: 11 residues. The CDR3 DNA sequence: TGTGCCAGCAGCTTAGATTGGAGAAGGTATTTT. Protein: CASSLDWRRYF.

This clonotype was seen only a few times. The chain has TRBV6-1 and TRBJ1-2, with D uncertain. Trimming shortened V by 0 bases and J by 2 bases, and 7 bases separated the two germline ends. From germline, CDR1 is MNHNS and CDR2 SASEGT. This CDR3 region has 14 residues. The CDR3 loop reads CASSEAGRNYGYTF. CDR3 sequence (DNA): TGTGCCAGCAGTGAAGCGGGCCGGAACTATGGCTACACCTTC.

This clonotype was detected many times. The rearrangement links TRBV6-1 to TRBJ1-1; D is unclear. Trimming pared 5 bases from V and 0 bases from J, leaving 13 bases between. The CDR3 runs 15 residues. The germline gives CDR1 MNHNS, CDR2 SASEGT. CDR3 in amino acids: CASSYSGSMNTEAFF. The CDR3 DNA sequence: TGTGCCAGCAGTTACAGTGGCAGTATGAACACTGAAGCTTTCTTT.

The chain recombines TRBV29-1 with TRBJ2-2, with TRBD1 as a possible D gene (6 bases). The V and J ends lost 5 bases and 5 bases respectively, with 9 bases between them. The CDR3 spans 12 residues. CDR1 is SQVTM, CDR2 ANQGSEA, per germline. CDR3 bases: TGCAGCGTTACACAGGGAACCGGGGAGCTGTTTTTT. It encodes CSVTQGTGELFF.

This clonotype was counted a few times. J is TRBJ2-3 and V is TRBV4-3; 11 bases are shared with TRBD2. CDR1 and CDR2 (germline): LGHNA, YSLEER. With 4 bases clipped from V and 4 bases from J, the junction kept 7 bases outside the gene matches. CDR3 length: 16 residues. CDR3 DNA sequence: TGCGCCAGCAGCCCCGCCGGGACTAGCGGAGCAGATACGCAGTATTTT. This codes for CASSPAGTSGADTQYF.